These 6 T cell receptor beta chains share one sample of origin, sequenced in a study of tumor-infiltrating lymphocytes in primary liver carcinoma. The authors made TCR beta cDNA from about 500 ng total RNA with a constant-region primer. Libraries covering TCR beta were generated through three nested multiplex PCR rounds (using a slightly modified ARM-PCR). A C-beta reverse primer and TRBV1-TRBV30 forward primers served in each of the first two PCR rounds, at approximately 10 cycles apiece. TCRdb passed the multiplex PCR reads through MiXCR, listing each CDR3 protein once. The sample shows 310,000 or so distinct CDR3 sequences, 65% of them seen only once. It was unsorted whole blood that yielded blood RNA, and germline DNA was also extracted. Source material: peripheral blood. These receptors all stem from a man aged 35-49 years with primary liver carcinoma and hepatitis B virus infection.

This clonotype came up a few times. The CDR3 is CAWGSGQGEGETQYF. The CDR3 DNA follows: TGTGCCTGGGGGAGCGGACAGGGTGAAGGAGAGACCCAGTACTTC. The chain joins TRBV30 to TRBJ2-5; 8 bases are a match to TRBD1. CDR3 length equals 15 residues. With V trimmed by 5 bases and J by 4 bases, 12 bases remained unmatched. Germline V gene sequence: CDR1 GTSNPN, CDR2 SVGIG (reference sequence).

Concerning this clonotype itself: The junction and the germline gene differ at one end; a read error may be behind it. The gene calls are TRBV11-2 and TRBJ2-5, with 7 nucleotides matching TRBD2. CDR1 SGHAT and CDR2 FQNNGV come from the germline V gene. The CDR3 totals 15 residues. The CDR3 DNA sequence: TGTGCCAACAGCTCGACCGGGACTATCGCCGAGGCCCAGTACTTC. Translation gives CANSSTGTIAEAQYF. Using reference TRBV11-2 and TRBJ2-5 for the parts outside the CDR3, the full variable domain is EAGVAQSPRYKIIEKRQSVAFWCNPISGHATLYWYQQILGQGPKLLIQFQNNGVVDDSQLPKDRFSAERLKGVDSTLKIQPAKLEDSAVYLCANSSTGTIAEAQYFGPGTRLLVL.

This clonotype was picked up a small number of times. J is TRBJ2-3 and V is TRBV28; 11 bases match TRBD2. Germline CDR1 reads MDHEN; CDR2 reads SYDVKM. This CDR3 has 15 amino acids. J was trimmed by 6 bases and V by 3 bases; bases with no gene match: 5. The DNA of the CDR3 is TGTGCCAGCAGTTTGACTAGCGGGATGGCGGATACGCAGTATTTT. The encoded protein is CASSLTSGMADTQYF.

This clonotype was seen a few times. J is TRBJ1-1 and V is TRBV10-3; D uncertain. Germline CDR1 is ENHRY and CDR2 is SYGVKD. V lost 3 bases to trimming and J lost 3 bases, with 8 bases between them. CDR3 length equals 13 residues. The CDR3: CAISDEKDTEAFF. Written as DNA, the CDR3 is TGTGCCATCAGTGACGAAAAGGACACTGAAGCTTTCTTT.

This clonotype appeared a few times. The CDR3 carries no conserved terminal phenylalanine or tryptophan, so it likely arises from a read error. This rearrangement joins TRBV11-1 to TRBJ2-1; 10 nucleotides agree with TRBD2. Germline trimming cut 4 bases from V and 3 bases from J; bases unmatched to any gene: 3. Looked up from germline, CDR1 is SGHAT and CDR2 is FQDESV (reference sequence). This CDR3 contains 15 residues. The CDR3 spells CASSSSGSFYNEQFL. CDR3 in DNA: TGTGCCAGCAGCTCTAGCGGGAGCTTCTACAATGAGCAGTTCTTA.

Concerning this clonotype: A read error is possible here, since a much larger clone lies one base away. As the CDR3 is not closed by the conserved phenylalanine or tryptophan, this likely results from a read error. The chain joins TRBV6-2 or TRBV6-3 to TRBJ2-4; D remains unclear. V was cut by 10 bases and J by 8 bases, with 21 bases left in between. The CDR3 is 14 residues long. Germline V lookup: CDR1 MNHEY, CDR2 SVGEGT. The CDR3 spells CANLPVPQLDIQYL. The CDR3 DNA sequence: TGTGCCAACCTCCCAGTCCCACAATTGGACATTCAGTACCTC.